This T cell receptor (beta chain) was captured in a study of post-analysis software for immune sequencing data. Study-level points and caveats: Strong co-clustering by F measure linked samples that shared a preparation batch. Significantly lower normalized Chao1 diversity was found in patients with multiple sclerosis relative to controls. Several TRBV segments (TRBV5-6, TRBV5-1 and TRBV20-1 among them) occurred more frequently in patients than in controls.

This CDR3 has 15 residues. The germline V gene has CDR1 LGHNA and CDR2 YSLEER. A word on this clonotype: The antigen is unknown. A read error may account for a junction end that differs from germline.

Unique molecular identifiers had been added to the TCR beta cDNA libraries. A single record per CDR3 protein comes from TCRdb applying MiXCR to the PCR reads. The sample holds about 460,000 distinct CDR3 sequences, roughly 46% seen once. The receptor was isolated from a girl aged 5-17 years with multiple sclerosis. The chain couples TRBV4-3 to TRBJ1-5; D is uncertain. The sample consisted of blood. The CDR3 DNA reads TGCGCCAGCGGCCAAGATCAATTAGGAGGACAGCCCCAGCATTTT. Its protein is CASGQDQLGGQPQHF.